The next 9 T cell receptor beta chains were all read from a single sample in a study of cytomegalovirus exposure and HLA in healthy donors. Primers: 60 Vbeta forward and 13 Jbeta reverse. Sequenced by immunoSEQ multiplex PCR; TCRdb stores in-frame clones only, minus some. The sample carries 100,000 to 150,000 clones, around three quarters recorded once. What was sequenced was PBMCs. These receptors were collected from a man aged 35-49 years in good health and CMV-seronegative.

The rearrangement links TRBV7-2 to TRBJ1-1, with 10 bases lining up with TRBD1. J lost 6 bases, V lost 4 bases, and 8 bases had no gene match. This CDR3 has 15 residues. CDR1 is SGHTA, CDR2 FQGNSA, per germline. CDR3 in DNA: TGTGCCAGCAGCTCTCGGGACAGGGGAGTCCCTGAAGCTTTCTTT. Translation: CASSSRDRGVPEAFF.

In its sample, this clone was seen a few times. The chain has TRBV11-3 and TRBJ2-5; 11 bases match TRBD2. The V gene end was trimmed by 1 base and the J gene end by 3 bases; junction bases not matched to a gene: 10. Germline loops: CDR1 SGHNT, CDR2 YENEEA. This CDR3 has 18 amino acids. The CDR3 DNA follows: TGTGCCAGCAGCTTAGGAAGTAGCGGGGGGGCCTCCGAAGAGACCCAGTACTTC. Translation: CASSLGSSGGASEETQYF. Drawing the rest from reference TRBV11-3 and TRBJ2-5, the complete variable domain is EAGVVQSPRYKIIEKKQPVAFWCNPISGHNTLYWYLQNLGQGPELLIRYENEEAVDDSQLPKDRFSAERLKGVDSTLKIQPAELGDSAVYLCASSLGSSGGASEETQYFGPGTRLLVL.

The rearrangement joins TRBV5-4 to TRBJ2-1; a weak D match, TRBD1 (5 bases). This CDR3 contains 15 residues. Germline CDR1 is SGHNT and CDR2 is YYREEE (reference sequence). V was pared by 2 bases and J by 2 bases, with 11 bases between. CDR3 coding DNA: TGTGCCAGCAGCTTTCCGACAGAGACCTACAATGAGCAGTTCTTC. Translated: CASSFPTETYNEQFF.

The V call is TRBV5-4, the J call TRBJ1-6; D uncertain. The CDR3 loop spans 15 amino acids. Between the trimmed V and J ends, which lost 5 bases and 7 bases, there was a span of 16 bases. The germline V gene has CDR1 SGHNT and CDR2 YYREEE (reference sequence). The CDR3 loop reads CASSDGYGSNSPLHF. In DNA, the CDR3 is TGTGCCAGCAGTGATGGGTATGGGAGCAATTCACCCCTCCACTTT.

This clone was counted a single time. V is TRBV5-6 and J is TRBJ1-1; weak D call: TRBD1 (6 bases). Trimming took off 4 bases at V and 0 bases at J, with 13 bases between the two ends. Looked up from germline, CDR1 is SGHDT and CDR2 is YYEEEE. This CDR3 contains 15 residues. The CDR3 spells CASSTLDSMNTEAFF. DNA of the CDR3: TGTGCCAGCAGCACTTTGGACAGCATGAACACTGAAGCTTTCTTT.

V usage is TRBV30 and J usage is TRBJ1-5; D perhaps matches TRBD1 (5 bases). The CDR3 spans 14 residues. The germline V gene encodes CDR1 GTSNPN and CDR2 SVGIG (reference sequence). Between the trimmed V and J ends, which lost 3 bases and 2 bases, there was a span of 11 bases. CDR3 region: CAWRGSGGNQPQHF. The CDR3 coding sequence is TGTGCCTGGAGAGGCTCGGGGGGCAATCAGCCCCAGCATTTT. The complete variable domain, with remaining parts taken from reference TRBV30 and TRBJ1-5, reads SQTIHQWPATLVQPVGSPLSLECTVEGTSNPNLYWYRQAAGRGLQLLFYSVGIGQISSEVPQNLSASRPQDRQFILSSKKLLLSDSGFYLCAWRGSGGNQPQHFGDGTRLSIL.

The chain couples TRBV11-2 to TRBJ2-5; 12 positions agree with TRBD1. Germline V gene sequence: CDR1 SGHAT, CDR2 FQNNGV. The CDR3 covers 17 residues. The J segment lost 0 bases and the V segment lost 6 bases, leaving 8 bases of the junction unmatched. The CDR3 DNA is TGTGCCAGCAGAGGGGGACAGGGGGCCAGATACCAAGAGACCCAGTACTTC. Translating it yields CASRGGQGARYQETQYF.

The chain couples TRBV4-2 to TRBJ2-7, with TRBD2 matching over 10 bases. Trimming cost V 1 base and J 3 bases; bases outside gene matches: 3. Germline-derived CDR1 and CDR2 are LGHNA and YNFKEQ. The CDR3 is 15 amino acids. This CDR3 reads CASSQGAGGLYEQYF. The DNA for the CDR3 is TGTGCCAGCAGCCAAGGAGCGGGGGGGCTCTACGAGCAGTACTTC.

Sample share makes this clone medium-sized. The V call is TRBV2, the J call TRBJ1-1; D perhaps matches TRBD1 (6 bases). V dropped 6 bases and J dropped 3 bases, with 11 bases sitting between them. Germline-derived CDR1 and CDR2 are SNHLY and FYNNEI. This CDR3 has 13 residues. CDR3 loop: CASRLQGDTEAFF. CDR3 nucleotides: TGTGCCAGCAGGTTACAGGGCGACACTGAAGCTTTCTTT.